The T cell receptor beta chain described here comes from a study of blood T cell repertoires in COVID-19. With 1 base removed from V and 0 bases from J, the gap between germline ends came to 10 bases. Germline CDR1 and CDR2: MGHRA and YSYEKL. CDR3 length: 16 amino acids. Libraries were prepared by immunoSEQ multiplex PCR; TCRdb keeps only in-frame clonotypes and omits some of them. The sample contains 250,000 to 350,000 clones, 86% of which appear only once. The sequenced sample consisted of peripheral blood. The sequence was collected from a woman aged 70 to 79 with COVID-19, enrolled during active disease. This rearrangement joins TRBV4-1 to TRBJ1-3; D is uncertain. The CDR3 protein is CASSQVLGPSGNTIYF. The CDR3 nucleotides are TGCGCCAGCAGCCAAGTGTTGGGCCCCTCTGGAAACACCATATATTTT.